Presented here are 14 T cell receptor beta chains from one specimen sequenced in a study of CD8 T cells in Susac syndrome. After extraction with the RNeasy kit, about 0.45 to 1 ug of the RNA was reverse transcribed using random hexamers. TCRdb ran MiXCR on the immunoSEQ multiplex PCR reads and lists one entry per CDR3 protein. The data contain more than 200,000 distinct CDR3 sequences, about 94% of them seen just once; the ten biggest clones take up 0.15% to 0.2%. Sequenced input: CD4+ T cells from PBMCs. These receptors were collected from a human donor with Susac syndrome.

The count of this clonotype is one. The chain uses TRBV6-5 and TRBJ2-3, with TRBD2 identical over 12 bases. The length of the CDR3 is 18 residues. Trimming cost V 4 bases and J 7 bases; bases outside gene matches: 15. Germline values: CDR1 MNHEY, CDR2 SVGAGI. In DNA form, the CDR3 reads TGTGCCAGCAGTTTTGCCCCACCTAGCGGGGGGGCTTTCCATACGCAGTATTTT. As protein: CASSFAPPSGGAFHTQYF.

This chain links TRBV6-2 or TRBV6-3 with TRBJ1-2; possible D gene TRBD1, 5 bases. Germline CDR1 reads MNHEY; CDR2 reads SVGEGT. V was trimmed by 6 bases and J by 6 bases, leaving 20 bases between them. The CDR3 loop spans 15 amino acids. The CDR3 coding sequence is TGTGCCAGCAGGCTAGATGATTGGACAATACATGGCTACACCTTC. As protein: CASRLDDWTIHGYTF.

The gene calls are TRBV3-1 and TRBJ2-7; TRBD1 might be the D (6 bases). The CDR3 extends over 15 amino acids. V was pared by 1 base and J by 2 bases, with 12 bases between. Germline CDR1 and CDR2: LGHDT and YNNKEL (reference sequence). The CDR3 bases are TGTGCCAGCAGCCAAGCTCCAGGGGCAACCTACGAGCAGTACTTC. It specifies CASSQAPGATYEQYF.

The chain couples TRBV6-6 to TRBJ1-2; weak D call: TRBD1 (6 bases). The CDR3 is made up of 14 amino acids. The germline V and J ends were trimmed by 6 bases and 8 bases, with 19 bases remaining between them. Germline assignment: CDR1 MNHNY and CDR2 SVGAGI (reference sequence). The CDR3 DNA sequence: TGTGCCAGCAGACCCCCGGACAGCTCCGGGGGCTACACCTTC. Its protein is CASRPPDSSGGYTF.

The chain uses TRBV29-1 and TRBJ1-2, with D tentatively TRBD1 (5 bases). V shed 7 bases and J shed 2 bases, with 11 bases lying between them. Per the germline V gene, CDR1 is SQVTM and CDR2 is ANQGSEA. This CDR3 spans 12 amino acids. The CDR3 loop reads CSAGGGNYGYTF. CDR3 nucleotide sequence: TGCAGCGCCGGCGGGGGGAACTATGGCTACACCTTC.

The chain joins TRBV10-2 to TRBJ1-3; 8 bases are shared with TRBD1. This CDR3 region has 16 residues. Germline CDR1 WSHSY, CDR2 SAAADI. The V and J ends lost 5 bases and 0 bases, in that order; junction bases with no gene match: 6. CDR3 residues: CASSSGTGLSGNTIYF. The CDR3, as DNA: TGCGCCAGCAGTTCCGGGACAGGACTCTCTGGAAACACCATATATTTT.

V gene TRBV29-1 combines with J gene TRBJ2-7; weak D call: TRBD1 (6 bases). Trimming pared 8 bases from V and 9 bases from J, leaving 17 bases between. Germline CDR1 is SQVTM and CDR2 is ANQGSEA. This CDR3 region has 11 residues. The CDR3 region is CSTQRGTRQYF. The CDR3 DNA reads TGCAGCACTCAGAGGGGGACACGGCAGTACTTC.

This sequence joins TRBV20-1 and TRBJ1-2; tentative D call: TRBD1 (5 bases). Trimming left V 0 bases short and J 7 bases short, with 15 bases between. The CDR3 totals 14 residues. From germline, CDR1 is DFQATT and CDR2 SNEGSKA (reference sequence). The CDR3 DNA reads as TGCAGTGCTAGAGAGACAGTCCTGGAATCTGGCTACACCTTC. Its protein product is CSARETVLESGYTF.

The chain combines TRBV7-2 with TRBJ2-5; D remains ambiguous. Germline V gene lookup returns CDR1 SGHTA and CDR2 FQGNSA. The CDR3 is made up of 11 amino acids. Between the trimmed V and J ends, which lost 5 bases and 2 bases, there was a span of 3 bases. This chain's CDR3 is CASSEQETQYF. CDR3 coding DNA: TGTGCCAGCAGCGAGCAAGAGACCCAGTACTTC. Complete variable domain (other parts from reference TRBV7-2 and TRBJ2-5): GAGVSQSPSNKVTEKGKDVELRCDPISGHTALYWYRQSLGQGLEFLIYFQGNSAPDKSGLPSDRFSAERTGGSVSTLTIQRTQQEDSAVYLCASSEQETQYFGPGTRLLVL.

This clonotype occurred once. The chain employs TRBV9 and TRBJ1-3, with TRBD1 identical over 7 bases. CDR3 length equals 15 residues. Germline loops: CDR1 SGDLS, CDR2 YYNGEE. V shed 3 bases and J 4 bases; nucleotides not matched to a gene: 7. The CDR3 loop reads CASSARQGTGNTIYF. The CDR3 nucleotides are TGTGCCAGCAGCGCCCGACAGGGTACGGGAAACACCATATATTTT.

This clonotype was seen more than once but under ten times. The gene calls are TRBV7-2 and TRBJ1-6; TRBD1 aligns across 9 bases. Germline CDR1 SGHTA, CDR2 FQGNSA. This CDR3 has 15 amino acids. With 1 base clipped from V and 7 bases from J, the junction kept 2 bases outside the gene matches. This CDR3 is CASSLEGTGNSPLHF. The DNA of the CDR3 is TGTGCCAGCAGCTTAGAAGGGACAGGGAATTCACCCCTCCACTTT.

The V gene is TRBV4-3, the J gene TRBJ2-7; 8 bases are shared with TRBD1. This CDR3 spans 15 amino acids. Unmatched junction bases numbered 2, after V lost 0 bases and J lost 1 base. Looked up from germline, CDR1 is LGHNA and CDR2 is YSLEER. The CDR3 DNA reads TGCGCCAGCAGCCAAGAACGGACAGGGTCCTACGAGCAGTACTTC. This translates into CASSQERTGSYEQYF.

This CDR3 is CASSTRLAGGSYNEQFF. In nucleotides, the CDR3 is TGTGCCAGCAGCACCCGACTAGCGGGGGGATCCTACAATGAGCAGTTCTTC. J is TRBJ2-1 and V is TRBV7-9; 13 nucleotides agree with TRBD2. V lost 5 bases and J lost 1; bases outside the gene matches: 5. Germline V CDR1 and CDR2: SEHNR, FQNEAQ (reference sequence). There are 17 residues in the CDR3.

This clonotype was detected once. The junction does not match germline at one end; this may be a read error. The chain uses TRBV30 and TRBJ2-2, with D possibly called TRBD1 or TRBD2 (5 bases each). The CDR3 runs to 15 residues. Germline values: CDR1 GTSNPN, CDR2 SVGIG (reference sequence). As DNA, the CDR3 is TGTGACTGGAGTGTACTAGGGGCGGCCACCGGGGAGCTGTTTTTT. Residues: CDWSVLGAATGELFF.